This TCR beta chain was recorded in a study of shared T cell receptors in the human thymus. This clone has only a few counts. Produced via immunoSEQ multiplex PCR; TCRdb's table is partial and in-frame only. The sample lists roughly 550,000 clones; around 78% were seen once. CDR1 and CDR2 (germline): MNHEY, SMNVEV (reference sequence). This CDR3 comprises 15 residues. With 2 bases clipped from V and 7 bases from J, the junction kept 8 bases outside the gene matches. Separately, the same data were catalogued under a study of human thymus T cells. That work adds: Donation came from healthy Finnish infants having corrective surgery for congenital heart defects. It was from resections taken during corrective heart surgery that the thymus tissue came. Thymic as well as blood repertoires seemed to favor certain V and J genes unevenly.

Sample: thymocytes. This chain joins TRBV27 and TRBJ1-2, with TRBD1 identical over 9 bases. This receptor was identified in a boy under two years old with a congenital heart defect. Here the CDR3 reads CASSLPGQGIGGYTF. CDR3 DNA sequence: TGTGCCAGCAGTTTACCGGGACAGGGTATAGGTGGCTACACCTTC.